This is a list of T cell receptor beta chains from one sample in a study of T cell responses to AZD1222 COVID-19 vaccine. The protocol was immunoSEQ multiplex PCR, while the TCRdb copy is restricted to in-frame clones and leaves out a portion. Among about 220,000 clones listed, just over 90% were seen once. The source material was peripheral blood, sampled on day 0 of MenACWY control vaccination. The receptors derive from an adult in good health. CDR3s include the opening cysteine and the closing phenylalanine or tryptophan. The D gene is left open where the match is weak. The listing skips clone size in some rows; elsewhere it reads once, few, many or a size class.

clone_size	v_call	j_call	d_call	cdr3_nt	cdr3_aa
.	TRBV30	TRBJ1-5	.	TGTGCCTGGGGTTTGAGTGGCAATCAGCCCCAGCATTTT	CAWGLSGNQPQHF
.	TRBV7-2	TRBJ1-5	.	TGTGCCAGCAGCCAGGGACACCACAATCAGCCCCAGCATTTT	CASSQGHHNQPQHF
.	TRBV6-5	TRBJ2-3	TRBD2	TGTGCCAGCAGAAGGACTAGCGGGGGCGGGGATACGCAGTATTTT	CASRRTSGGGDTQYF
once	TRBV3-1/TRBV3-2	TRBJ1-5	.	TGTGCCAGCAGCCAAGGTCACAATCAGCCCCAGCATTTT	CASSQGHNQPQHF
.	TRBV6-5	TRBJ2-7	.	TGTGCCAGCAGTTACCTGGGGGTGCAGTACTTC	CASSYLGVQYF
.	TRBV19	TRBJ1-2	.	TGTGCCAGTAGTATAGACAGGGGATCCTATGGCTACACCTTC	CASSIDRGSYGYTF
.	TRBV13	TRBJ2-1	TRBD1	TGTGCCAGCAGCTCCCAGGACAGGGATTACCCCGTTTACAATGAGCAGTTCTTC	CASSSQDRDYPVYNEQFF
.	TRBV3-1/TRBV3-2	TRBJ1-5	.	TGTGCCAGCAGCCAAGGGCTGAATAGCAATCAGCCCCAGCATTTT	CASSQGLNSNQPQHF
.	TRBV3-1/TRBV3-2	TRBJ1-4	.	TGTGCCAGCAGCCAGGGTGAAAAACTGTTTTTT	CASSQGEKLFF
.	TRBV19	TRBJ1-2	.	TGTGCCACCACGGGCCAGGCGGACTATGGCTACACCTTC	CATTGQADYGYTF
.	TRBV4-2	TRBJ2-7	TRBD2	TGTGCCAGCAGCCTTGCCCCCGGGACTACCGAGGACGAGCAGTACTTC	CASSLAPGTTEDEQYF